This is a list of T cell receptor beta chains from one sample in a study of blood T cell repertoires in COVID-19. Assay: immunoSEQ multiplex PCR; the TCRdb copy retains only in-frame clones and omits some. This sample has around 180,000 clones, with around 67% found just once. Specimen: peripheral blood. These receptors were collected from an elderly woman with acute or convalescent COVID-19. The CDR3 runs from the conserved cysteine through the conserved F or W.

J gene,V gene,CDR3 protein
TRBJ1-1,TRBV6-5,CASSYSRGGRNTEAFF
TRBJ2-3,TRBV6-6,CASSYAGDTQYF
TRBJ2-7,TRBV6-5,CASRGLVGNYEQYF
TRBJ1-5,TRBV6-1,CASSENSPHQPQHF
TRBJ2-4,TRBV2,CAGRGLAKNIQYF
TRBJ2-3,TRBV29-1,CSVGTDLYTQYF
TRBJ1-2,TRBV7-2,CASSRDFYGYTF
TRBJ2-7,TRBV4-2,CASSQVERDAGEQYF
TRBJ1-5,TRBV19,CASSPFGGGQPQHF
TRBJ2-7,TRBV2,CASSDATGGITSYEQYF
TRBJ2-1,TRBV5-6,CASSLGAVGQFF
TRBJ2-7,TRBV20-1,CSWDRVDEQYF
TRBJ2-3,TRBV13,CASSTTATDTQYF
TRBJ2-1,TRBV15,CATSRDASGPTIGYEQFF
TRBJ1-6,TRBV5-6,CASSWTGYNSPLHF
TRBJ2-7,TRBV6-5,CAGGQAAGGVYEQYF
TRBJ2-1,TRBV5-1,CASSSVAGADYNEQFF
TRBJ2-7,TRBV18,CASSAGTGFYEQYF
TRBJ1-3,TRBV9,CASSVAPSSGNTIYF
TRBJ2-6,TRBV7-2,CASSLRQSSGANVLTF
TRBJ2-1,TRBV3-1/TRBV3-2,CASRDRGLNEQFF
TRBJ2-1,TRBV27,CASLAGDRGPGYNEQFF
TRBJ2-2,TRBV27,CASNRGSSMPTGELFF
TRBJ1-2,TRBV23-1,CASLLQGTF
TRBJ2-6,TRBV5-1,CASSRTRGSFSGANVLTF
TRBJ2-1,TRBV19,CASSIGLTSYSYNEQFF
TRBJ1-6,TRBV11-3,CASSLGQGSNSPLHF
TRBJ2-1,TRBV5-1,CASSLSLAGDNEQFF
TRBJ1-3,TRBV2,CASSEMGLGPASGNTIYF
TRBJ2-7,TRBV10-2,CASNPGTRSYEQYF
TRBJ2-5,TRBV11-2,CASSLDQTEETQYF
TRBJ1-6,TRBV30,CAWSVLGAPWDNSPLHF
TRBJ1-5,TRBV18,CASSPREIYSNQPQHF
TRBJ1-2,TRBV7-8,CASSEDLDRQKGYTF
TRBJ2-1,TRBV18,CASSPPTTSGRGEQFF
TRBJ1-2,TRBV7-2,CASSLGGLGGYTF
TRBJ2-5,TRBV4-2,CASSQDYTGTQYF
TRBJ2-1,TRBV5-4,CASSSKRTSGDNEQFF
TRBJ1-3,TRBV3-1/TRBV3-2,CASSQGAPRGRNTIYF
TRBJ2-4,TRBV6-6,CASSNLGTLNF
TRBJ2-1,TRBV7-2,CASSLGLSSGRNEQFF
TRBJ1-4,TRBV21-1,CASSSRPRGEKLFF
TRBJ1-1,TRBV10-3,CATEGQMNTEAFF
TRBJ2-1,TRBV6-7,CASRKGTSGPSHHYNEQFF
TRBJ1-3,TRBV4-2,CASSPSADWAGGDTIYF